This T cell receptor (beta chain) was captured by sequencing in a study of blood T cell repertoires in COVID-19. As for the study in general: Researchers got acute and convalescent COVID-19 samples from the United States, Italy and Spain.

Cohort 3 recovery required two negative PCRs, clearance, or symptom resolution. Germline CDR1 reads SGHDN; CDR2 reads FVKESK. V gave up 1 base and J gave up 3 bases; unmatched junction bases: 3. This CDR3 is 15 amino acids long. The table came from immunoSEQ multiplex PCR; TCRdb's copy has only in-frame clones and leaves some out. The table shows approximately 300,000 clones, with about 92% occurring only once. The chain uses TRBV14 and TRBJ1-3; 7 nucleotides align to TRBD1. Sequenced material: PBMCs or T cells enriched from blood (not recorded which). The source is a woman between 25 and 40 years old who had recovered from COVID-19. CDR3 region: CASSQAPGGGNTIYF. CDR3 nucleotides: TGTGCCAGCAGCCAAGCGCCAGGGGGTGGAAACACCATATATTTT.